This paragraph covers one T cell receptor (beta chain) sequence. The antigen remains unidentified. The source of the sample is a study of CXCR3-negative and CXCR3-positive naive CD8 T cells. This CDR3 comprises 16 residues. The germline gives CDR1 MNHEY, CDR2 SVGEGT. Every subset of CD8+ T cells was sorted in triplicate at approximately 300,000 cells each. The naive CD8+ gate required CD45RO-CCR7+CD27+CD95- phenotype. Broader study findings: The study found CXCR3 expression partially decreased after cryopreservation and ran most assays on fresh PBMCs. Naive cells positive for CXCR3 carried more hydrophobic TRB CDR3s than CXCR3-negative ones. Similarly elevated diversity marked both naive subsets, with memory CD8+ cells showing far lower diversity.

All TRB cDNA libraries came from 5' RACE performed with UMI labels. TCRdb reworked the 5' RACE reads into one entry per CDR3 protein, no DNA. Recorded for this sample: some 140,000 distinct CDR3 sequences. The sequence was obtained from a human donor in good health. Some clones in this sample may be carry-over from other donors' samples. This chain uses TRBV6-2 or TRBV6-3 with TRBJ1-3; TCRdb's D call, TRBD1, is unchecked because there is no DNA. The sequenced material came from naive CXCR3+ CD8+ T cells from blood. Subset in this sample: CD45RO-CCR7+CD27+CD95- naive CD8+ T cells expressing CXCR3 (TNR3+). CDR3 sequence: CASSPGTGGTGNTIYF.